The following is a T cell receptor beta chain sequence with its context. The clone's antigen remains unknown. The observed sequence ends 3 residues before the CDR3 terminus, with the missing tail filled in from the germline J gene. The immunoSEQ assay used multiplex PCR to amplify TCR beta CDR3 regions from an average of about 1,200 ng of genomic DNA per sample. To correct primer bias, the assay used a complete synthetic TCR repertoire to set an amplification baseline. The amplicons were sequenced on the Illumina platform. The original pipeline was this. Sequence errors were corrected by clustering with frequency ratios and a modified nearest-neighbor algorithm, and the sequences were then analyzed in the immunoSEQ Analyzer using IMGT gene definitions. TCR richness and evenness were averaged over 20 rarefaction repeats at each rarefaction depth, excluding samples with fewer sequences than the depth. Wilcoxon rank sum tests with FDR correction were used to compare V, D and J gene relative abundances between the groups. In the blinded duplicates, the intraclass correlation was around 96% for TCR richness and averaged about 73% across 66 gene segments. TCRdb took over this immuneACCESS table, retaining in-frame rearrangements with V and J assigned. Such tables are incomplete; in checked studies, under half of the missing clones stem from an unresolved V gene, and the remainder is unexplained. The DNA gave D and trimming, while V, J and clone size come from that table. This sample's listing comprises tens of thousands of clones. The ten largest clones capture 1.6% of the sample.

This specimen comes from a study of T cells in women clearing cervical HPV infection (dated by TCRdb to between 2018 and 2020). Looking at the study overall: The cases were fewer than 30 women with histologically confirmed HPV16-related CIN3 or worse, and 2 of these cases were invasive cancers. The controls were 25 women whose single incident HPV16 infection cleared within 12 months with no development of precancer or cancer. Since only a few of the women had HLA typing available, the possibility that HLA type was acting as a confounder could not be ruled out. The parent cohort enrolled about 9,700 women aged 18 or older in Guanacaste, Costa Rica, in about 1992 to 1995 and followed the women for seven years. Among cases, blood sampling came a median of roughly 150 days after lesion detection, with an interquartile range of roughly 85 to 230 days. An exploratory proof-of-principle case-control study, nested within the Guanacaste HPV Natural History Study in Costa Rica, was conducted to compare TCR repertoires across cervical HPV16 outcomes. Blood from cases was collected at the visit at which the lesion was first identified, whereas blood from controls was collected once infection was no longer detected. Quality controls consisted of five blinded duplicates per group, for a total of about 60 samples made up of approximately 50 participants and about ten replicates. Median age was approximately 30 years in cases versus less than 40 in controls, and baseline characteristics did not differ significantly. Cases and controls were matched on year of sample collection and on age within five years. Results the study describes overall, beyond this receptor: Because the number of T cells per sample was unknown, the richness differences could reflect varying T-cell content rather than repertoire biology. CIN3+ cases had significantly higher TCR repertoire richness than controls across sequencing depths, but evenness did not differ between the groups. Because of the cross-sectional design, the study could not determine whether the associations came before infection or resulted from infection, and neither effector/memory subsets nor HPV-specific T cells were isolated. Lower TRBV6-7 relative abundance was observed in cases than in controls (around 0.11% versus 0.15%; Bonferroni P = 0.0008). Random forest classifiers combining richness and V gene abundances distinguished cases from controls with an estimated AUC of approximately 0.8.

Every participant had a single incident cervical HPV16 infection, and prevalent HPV16 infections were excluded. Cervical HPV DNA was detected by MY09/MY11 PCR, and genotyping was performed by dot-blot hybridization. Approximately 16 mL of heparinized blood were centrifuged, and the buffy coat was aliquoted, frozen at -30°C, then stored at -80°C. Genomic DNA was extracted from buffy coat specimens using QIAGEN kits. Counted from cysteine to phenylalanine, this CDR3 has 14 amino acids. Part of the CDR3 DNA is given, 33 bases translated from base 1. Sequences SNHLY (CDR1) and FYNNEI (CDR2) are obtained from the germline V gene.

The chain uses TRBV2 and TRBJ2-2; no D segment can be confidently identified. The sample was blood buffy coat. The receptor was isolated from a woman aged 18-69 years with a cervical HPV16 infection that either progressed to CIN3+ or cleared (not recorded which). The CDR3: CASSSTVRDSPLFF. The sequenced CDR3 bases are TGTGCCAGCAGTAGTACGGTGAGAGATTCACCG.